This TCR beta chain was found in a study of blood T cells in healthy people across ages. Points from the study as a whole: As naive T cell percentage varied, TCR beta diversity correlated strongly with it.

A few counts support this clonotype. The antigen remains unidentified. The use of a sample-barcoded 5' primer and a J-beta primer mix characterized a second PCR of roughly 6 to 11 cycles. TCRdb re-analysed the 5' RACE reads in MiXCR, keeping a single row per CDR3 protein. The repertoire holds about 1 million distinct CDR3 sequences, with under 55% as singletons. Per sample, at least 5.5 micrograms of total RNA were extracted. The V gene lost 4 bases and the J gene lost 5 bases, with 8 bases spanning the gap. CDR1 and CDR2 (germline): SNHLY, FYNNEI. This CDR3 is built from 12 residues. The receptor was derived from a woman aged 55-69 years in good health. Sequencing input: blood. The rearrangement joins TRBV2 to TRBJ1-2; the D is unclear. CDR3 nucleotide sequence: TGTGCCAGCAGTGTATCGTCATATGGCTACACCTTC. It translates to CASSVSSYGYTF.